One sample yielded the 3 T cell receptor beta chains listed below, sequenced in a study of cytomegalovirus exposure and HLA in healthy donors. This PCR relied on a set of 60 Vbeta primers and 13 Jbeta primers. Some clones are missing from TCRdb's copy, which holds only in-frame ones; the method was immunoSEQ multiplex PCR. The sample lists around 100,000 clones; approximately 70% were seen once. Sequencing input: PBMCs. The receptors stem from a man in his forties in good health and CMV-seropositive.

This clone was counted a few times. This chain uses TRBV4-1 with TRBJ2-3; D remains ambiguous. Germline CDR1 MGHRA, CDR2 YSYEKL. CDR3 length equals 15 residues. The V end lost 1 base, the J end lost 2 bases, and 10 bases lay between the germline ends. Here the CDR3 reads CASSQVAVITDTQYF. CDR3 nucleotides: TGCGCCAGCAGCCAAGTGGCTGTTATCACAGATACGCAGTATTTT.

The chain has TRBV6-1 and TRBJ2-2; maybe TRBD1 (6 bases). Germline V CDR1 and CDR2: MNHNS, SASEGT. CDR3 length: 12 residues. Between the trimmed V and J ends, which lost 6 bases and 5 bases, there was a span of 7 bases. CDR3 DNA sequence: TGTGCCAGCAGAACAGGGACCGGGGAGCTGTTTTTT. This codes for CASRTGTGELFF.

This chain links TRBV19 with TRBJ2-2; 9 bases map to TRBD2. V trimming: 4 bases; J trimming: 3 bases; junction bases outside the gene matches: 3. Germline CDR1 reads LNHDA; CDR2 reads SQIVND (reference sequence). The CDR3 is 15 amino acids. The CDR3 spells CASSSGRADTGELFF. CDR3 bases: TGTGCCAGTAGTAGCGGGAGGGCGGACACCGGGGAGCTGTTTTTT.